The next 11 T cell receptor beta chains were all read from a single sample in a study of blood T cell repertoires in COVID-19. TCRdb keeps only in-frame clones here, not all; method: immunoSEQ multiplex PCR. The sample has more than 75,000 clones, roughly 89% seen once; the top ten hold under 9.5%. Sequencing was performed on peripheral blood. The receptors were sampled from a man aged 25 to 45 with acute or convalescent COVID-19.

The genes are TRBV4-1 and TRBJ2-2; 8 nucleotides match TRBD2. CDR1 and CDR2 (germline): MGHRA, YSYEKL. Trimming at V came to 4 bases and at J to 5 bases, leaving 6 bases not matched to a gene. This CDR3 spans 15 amino acids. The CDR3 protein is CASSPGGGVTGELFF. The CDR3 region has the DNA TGCGCCAGCAGCCCCGGGGGGGGCGTGACCGGGGAGCTGTTTTTT.

The chain joins TRBV11-2 to TRBJ2-7; 8 bases are shared with TRBD1. This CDR3 is 12 amino acids long. Trimming cost V 8 bases and J 12 bases; bases outside gene matches: 12. Germline V gives CDR1 SGHAT, CDR2 FQNNGV. The CDR3 bases are TGTGCCAGCTCGGAAAGACAGGGGCTGGGGTACTTC. Translating gives CASSERQGLGYF. Drawing the rest from reference TRBV11-2 and TRBJ2-7, the complete variable domain is EAGVAQSPRYKIIEKRQSVAFWCNPISGHATLYWYQQILGQGPKLLIQFQNNGVVDDSQLPKDRFSAERLKGVDSTLKIQPAKLEDSAVYLCASSERQGLGYFGPGTRLTVT.

The V gene is TRBV6-5, the J gene TRBJ1-1; 7 nucleotides agree with TRBD1. Unmatched junction bases numbered 6, after V lost 4 bases and J lost 1 base. The CDR3 has 15 amino acids. CDR1 is MNHEY and CDR2 is SVGAGI in the germline V gene. The CDR3 nucleotides read TGTGCCAGCAGTTCCTTGGACAGGAGGAACACTGAAGCTTTCTTT. Its protein product is CASSSLDRRNTEAFF.

The J gene is TRBJ2-7, the V gene TRBV6-5; 9 nucleotides match TRBD1. The length of the CDR3 is 16 residues. V shed 0 bases, J shed 2 bases, and the junction held 5 bases outside the gene matches. Germline V gene lookup returns CDR1 MNHEY and CDR2 SVGAGI. DNA for the CDR3: TGTGCCAGCAGTTACTCCGGGACAGGGAGTACCTACGAGCAGTACTTC. Translation gives CASSYSGTGSTYEQYF.

Remarks on this clone: A junction end diverges from the germline sequence, so it may reflect a read error. The rearrangement links TRBV6-5 to TRBJ2-2, with TRBD2 matching over 8 bases. Germline V CDR1 and CDR2: MNHEY, SVGAGI. The CDR3 sequence is 15 residues long. As DNA, the CDR3 is TGTGCCACCCTGGGGACTAGGATCGTGGCCGGGGAGCCGTTTTTT. Translation: CATLGTRIVAGEPFF.

The gene calls are TRBV6-2 or TRBV6-3 and TRBJ2-6; D gene unclear. The CDR3 runs to 14 residues. Trimming removed 3 bases from V and 2 bases from J, with 5 bases in between. Germline CDR1 reads MNHEY; CDR2 reads SVGEGT. DNA of the CDR3: TGTGCCAGCAGTTATGAGACTGGGGCCAACGTCCTGACTTTC. Its protein product is CASSYETGANVLTF.

The genes are TRBV9 and TRBJ2-3; D may be TRBD1 (5 bases). The V gene's germline CDR1 is SGDLS and CDR2 YYNGEE. The ends were cut back, 0 bases at V and 1 base at J, with 12 bases in the middle. The CDR3 contains 16 residues. In DNA form, the CDR3 reads TGTGCCAGCAGCGTAGAAGTAGACAGCCGCACAGATACGCAGTATTTT. As protein: CASSVEVDSRTDTQYF.

V gene TRBV6-2 or TRBV6-3 combines with J gene TRBJ1-2; D call uncertain. Germline lookup yields CDR1 MNHEY and CDR2 SVGEGT. The V end was cut by 2 bases, the J end by 5 bases, with 15 bases between. There are 15 residues in the CDR3. The CDR3 DNA sequence: TGTGCCAGCAGTTACGCGCCCGACGGCGGATATGGCTACACCTTC. It translates to CASSYAPDGGYGYTF.

The chain recombines TRBV28 with TRBJ2-1; 8 positions match TRBD1. CDR1 is MDHEN and CDR2 is SYDVKM in the germline V gene. Trimming took 5 bases from V and 4 from J; bases not matched to a gene: 4. The CDR3 runs 14 residues. The CDR3, as DNA: TGTGCCAGCAGTCGGACAGGGAAATACAATGAGCAGTTCTTC. It encodes CASSRTGKYNEQFF.

This sequence joins TRBV2 and TRBJ2-3, with 9 nucleotides matching TRBD1. Per the germline V gene, CDR1 is SNHLY and CDR2 is FYNNEI. The J segment lost 1 base and the V segment lost 2 bases, leaving 4 bases of the junction unmatched. The CDR3 runs to 16 residues. The CDR3 region is CASSEPRTGGTDTQYF. In DNA, the CDR3 is TGTGCCAGCAGTGAACCCCGGACAGGGGGCACAGATACGCAGTATTTT.

The V gene is TRBV19, the J gene TRBJ1-1; TRBD1 matches 10 bases. The CDR3 runs to 13 residues. CDR1 LNHDA and CDR2 SQIVND come from the germline V gene (reference sequence). V shed 8 bases and J 5 bases; nucleotides not matched to a gene: 5. CDR3 bases: TGTGCCAGTGCGGACAGGGGGGTAACTGAAGCTTTCTTT. This translates into CASADRGVTEAFF.